These 26 T cell receptor beta chains came from one sample sequenced in a study of early T cells in non-severe SARS-CoV-2 infection. TCRdb re-called the 5' RACE reads through MiXCR, storing one row per CDR3 protein. The repertoire consists of 50,000 or so distinct CDR3 sequences, with 15% occurring once and the leading ten covering more than 8%. The sample here was whole blood, taken at baseline. The receptors here all came from an adult who was a healthcare worker with PCR-confirmed SARS-CoV-2 infection or an uninfected control (not recorded which).

The rearrangement joins TRBV6-1 to TRBJ2-2; tentative D call: TRBD2 (6 bases). The CDR3 extends over 15 amino acids. The V end was cut by 1 base, the J end by 4 bases, with 10 bases between. The V gene's germline CDR1 is MNHNS and CDR2 SASEGT. The CDR3 DNA is TGTGCCAGCAGTGAAGGGGACGGGAGCACCGGGGAGCTGTTTTTT. Its translation: CASSEGDGSTGELFF.

This clonotype has a count of ten or more. V is TRBV29-1 and J is TRBJ1-3; D is uncertain. The CDR3 is made up of 13 amino acids. Germline loops: CDR1 SQVTM, CDR2 ANQGSEA. The V gene lost 2 bases and the J gene lost 6 bases, with 11 bases spanning the gap. DNA for the CDR3: TGCAGCGTTGAACAAGGGTCAGAAAACACCATATATTTT. It translates to CSVEQGSENTIYF. The full variable domain, completed using reference TRBV29-1 and TRBJ1-3, is SAVISQKPSRDICQRGTSLTIQCQVDSQVTMMFWYRQQPGQSLTLIATANQGSEATYESGFVIDKFPISRPNLTFSTLTVSNMSPEDSSIYLCSVEQGSENTIYFGEGSWLTVV.

This clonotype was seen only a few times. The chain has TRBV29-1 and TRBJ2-7, with no clear D. The CDR3 extends over 13 amino acids. From germline, CDR1 is SQVTM and CDR2 ANQGSEA. The ends were cut back, 3 bases at V and 6 bases at J, with 15 bases in the middle. DNA for the CDR3: TGCAGCGTTGATTTTCAGACGACGGGCGAGCAGTACTTC. Protein product: CSVDFQTTGEQYF.

The chain combines TRBV12-3 or TRBV12-4 with TRBJ2-2; a weak D match, TRBD2 (5 bases). V was pared by 4 bases and J by 2 bases, with 8 bases between. The CDR3 length is 14 residues. CDR3 region: CASSWTGNTGELFF. The CDR3 nucleotides read TGTGCCAGCAGTTGGACGGGAAACACCGGGGAGCTGTTTTTT.

The rearrangement links TRBV12-3 or TRBV12-4 to TRBJ1-1, with 7 bases matching TRBD1. The J segment lost 9 bases and the V segment lost 0 bases, leaving 10 bases of the junction unmatched. This CDR3 is built from 15 residues. The CDR3, as DNA: TGTGCCAGCAGTTTAGCAGGCAGGGGGGCGAGAAAAGCTTTCTTT. This gives the protein CASSLAGRGARKAFF.

The rearrangement uses TRBV28 and TRBJ2-5, with D hard to call. V shed 3 bases and J shed 5 bases, with 13 bases lying between them. CDR1 is MDHEN and CDR2 is SYDVKM in the germline V gene. This CDR3 has 14 residues. The CDR3 sequence: CASSFGRRRETQYF. Written as DNA, the CDR3 is TGTGCCAGCAGTTTCGGACGGAGAAGGGAGACCCAGTACTTC.

The gene calls are TRBV5-6 and TRBJ1-1; 7 bases fit TRBD1. CDR1 SGHDT and CDR2 YYEEEE come from the germline V gene. This CDR3 is 11 amino acids long. The ends lost 4 bases at V and 9 bases at J; junction bases unmatched: 3. The CDR3: CASSQQGQAFF. The DNA of the CDR3 is TGTGCCAGCAGCCAACAGGGGCAAGCTTTCTTT.

The chain combines TRBV20-1 with TRBJ2-3; tentative D call: TRBD1 (5 bases). Germline loops: CDR1 DFQATT, CDR2 SNEGSKA (reference sequence). V lost 1 base to trimming and J lost 2 bases, with 10 bases between them. There are 14 residues in the CDR3. In nucleotides, the CDR3 is TGCAGTGCTAGAGCCCAGGGCTTCACAGATACGCAGTATTTT. Translation: CSARAQGFTDTQYF.

This clonotype was detected a few times. The chain combines TRBV5-4 with TRBJ2-3; D possibly corresponds to TRBD2 (6 bases). Germline V gene sequence: CDR1 SGHNT, CDR2 YYREEE (reference sequence). V shed 3 bases and J shed 0 bases, with 11 bases lying between them. The CDR3 extends over 15 amino acids. This chain's CDR3 is CASSSLAYSTDTQYF. The DNA of the CDR3 is TGTGCCAGCAGCTCCCTAGCGTATAGCACAGATACGCAGTATTTT.

This clonotype came up many times. This chain uses TRBV5-1 with TRBJ2-1, with D unresolved. Germline V gene sequence: CDR1 SGHRS, CDR2 YFSETQ. The CDR3 runs 14 residues. The V end lost 7 bases, the J end lost 0 bases, and 11 bases lay between the germline ends. CDR3 sequence: CASGITPSYNEQFF. In DNA form, the CDR3 reads TGCGCCAGCGGCATAACCCCCTCCTACAATGAGCAGTTCTTC.

The V gene is TRBV6-6, the J gene TRBJ1-5; the match to TRBD1 covers 7 bases. The germline gives CDR1 MNHNY, CDR2 SVGAGI (reference sequence). This CDR3 region has 15 residues. V trimming: 4 bases; J trimming: 7 bases; junction bases outside the gene matches: 10. The CDR3 spells CASSSDRELGQPQHF. CDR3 coding DNA: TGTGCCAGCAGTTCCGACAGGGAGTTGGGGCAGCCCCAGCATTTT.

The J gene is TRBJ1-5, the V gene TRBV19; D not certain. This CDR3 is 13 amino acids long. The germline CDR1 and CDR2 sequences are LNHDA and SQIVND (reference sequence). V was trimmed by 3 bases and J by 5 bases, leaving 8 bases between them. The CDR3 sequence: CASSISTHQPQHF. Written as DNA, the CDR3 is TGTGCCAGTAGTATTAGCACCCATCAGCCCCAGCATTTT.

The CDR3 spells CASSISSDSTYEQYF. CDR3 DNA sequence: TGTGCCAGTAGTATCTCTTCCGACAGTACCTACGAGCAGTACTTC. The chain combines TRBV19 with TRBJ2-7; D might be TRBD1 (5 bases). V lost 3 bases and J 2 bases, leaving 14 bases between the germline ends. Looked up from germline, CDR1 is LNHDA and CDR2 is SQIVND (reference sequence). CDR3 size: 15 residues.

The chain joins TRBV24-1 to TRBJ2-3; D not certain. V gave up 4 bases and J gave up 5 bases, with 9 bases separating them. The CDR3 consists of 13 residues. Germline V gene data show CDR1 as KGHDR and CDR2 as SFDVKD. CDR3 region: CATSDPLGDTQYF. The CDR3 DNA sequence: TGTGCCACCAGTGACCCACTGGGAGATACGCAGTATTTT.

The table lists this clonotype with a few counts. The CDR3 nucleotides read TGTGCCAGCTCACCACGTAGCGGGAACACCGGGGAGCTGTTTTTT. Its protein product is CASSPRSGNTGELFF. This rearrangement joins TRBV18 to TRBJ2-2; D is perhaps TRBD2 (6 bases). The CDR3 loop spans 15 amino acids. Germline-derived CDR1 and CDR2 are KGHSH and LQKENI. V was trimmed by 1 base and J by 1 base, leaving 7 bases between them.

This clonotype is medium-sized within its sample. The chain recombines TRBV12-5 with TRBJ1-5; D unclear. CDR1 is LGHNT, CDR2 FRNRAP, per germline. The CDR3 runs 13 residues. Trimming stripped 2 bases from V and 4 bases from J, with 6 bases between. CDR3 sequence: CASGLSVNQPQHF. The CDR3 DNA reads as TGTGCTAGTGGTTTGTCCGTGAATCAGCCCCAGCATTTT. The variable domain in full, with the rest retrieved from reference TRBV12-5 and TRBJ1-5, is DARVTQTPRHKVTEMGQEVTMRCQPILGHNTVFWYRQTMMQGLELLAYFRNRAPLDDSGMPKDRFSAEMPDATLATLKIQPSEPRDSAVYFCASGLSVNQPQHFGDGTRLSIL.

This clonotype has just a few counts. The chain carries TRBV5-1 and TRBJ2-7; D remains ambiguous. The germline CDR1 and CDR2 sequences are SGHRS and YFSETQ. CDR3 length equals 13 residues. V lost 4 bases and J 6 bases, leaving 14 bases between the germline ends. Here the CDR3 reads CASSPPFGSEQYF. The CDR3 DNA reads TGCGCCAGCAGCCCCCCTTTTGGTTCCGAGCAGTACTTC.

The chain joins TRBV19 to TRBJ2-3; 7 bases agree with TRBD2. Germline CDR1 and CDR2: LNHDA and SQIVND (reference sequence). V lost 7 bases and J lost 0; bases outside the gene matches: 4. This CDR3 spans 14 amino acids. The CDR3, as DNA: TGTGCCAGTAAAGCGGGGAGTAGCACAGATACGCAGTATTTT. Translating gives CASKAGSSTDTQYF.

This clonotype has more than one count but fewer than ten. The chain recombines TRBV5-1 with TRBJ2-5, with D possibly being TRBD2 (6 bases). Trimming stripped 0 bases from V and 5 bases from J, with 8 bases between. CDR3 length equals 13 residues. Germline V lookup: CDR1 SGHRS, CDR2 YFSETQ. The CDR3 DNA reads TGCGCCAGCAGCTTGGAACGGGGGGAGACCCAGTACTTC. This sequence encodes CASSLERGETQYF.

This clonotype was observed at least ten times. The chain joins TRBV5-4 to TRBJ2-5; 7 bases align to TRBD1. Germline V lookup: CDR1 SGHNT, CDR2 YYREEE (reference sequence). V was clipped by 3 bases and J by 4 bases; unmatched bases: 9. The CDR3 contains 15 residues. The CDR3 DNA is TGTGCCAGCAGCTGGGGAACAGGGGTTACAGAGACCCAGTACTTC. It encodes CASSWGTGVTETQYF.

This clonotype was counted between two and nine times. The CDR3 loop is CASSLIQDAQYF. CDR3 bases: TGTGCCAGCTCGCTCATCCAAGACGCCCAGTACTTC. This chain connects TRBV18 to TRBJ2-5; D is ambiguous. The CDR3 is 12 residues long. Germline-derived CDR1 and CDR2 are KGHSH and LQKENI. The V end was cut by 6 bases, the J end by 9 bases, with 14 bases between. The full variable domain, in which reference TRBV18 and TRBJ2-5 provide the parts outside the CDR3, is NAGVMQNPRHLVRRRGQEARLRCSPMKGHSHVYWYRQLPEEGLKFMVYLQKENIIDESGMPKERFSAEFPKEGPSILRIQQVVRGDSAAYFCASSLIQDAQYFGPGTRLLVL.

The rearrangement joins TRBV11-2 to TRBJ2-7; D is undetermined. The CDR3 sequence is 13 residues long. Trimming shortened V by 4 bases and J by 2 bases, and 9 bases separated the two germline ends. Germline loops: CDR1 SGHAT, CDR2 FQNNGV. The CDR3 DNA reads as TGTGCCAGCAGCTCAGGAGCTACCTACGAGCAGTACTTC. It translates to CASSSGATYEQYF.

The table lists this clonotype with a few counts. The chain combines TRBV12-3 or TRBV12-4 with TRBJ1-1; D ambiguous. V shed 6 bases and J shed 1 base, with 9 bases lying between them. This CDR3 spans 13 amino acids. The CDR3 sequence is CASSPLRNTEAFF. The CDR3 DNA sequence: TGTGCCAGCAGCCCCCTCAGGAACACTGAAGCTTTCTTT.

The chain couples TRBV28 to TRBJ1-6, with D unresolved. From germline, CDR1 is MDHEN and CDR2 SYDVKM. CDR3 length equals 17 residues. Trimming shortened V by 2 bases and J by 0 bases, and 11 bases separated the two germline ends. This CDR3 reads CASSLPHRSSYNSPLHF. For the CDR3, the DNA is TGTGCCAGCAGTTTACCGCACCGAAGCTCCTATAATTCACCCCTCCACTTT. Looking up the rest from reference TRBV28 and TRBJ1-6 gives the full variable domain: DVKVTQSSRYLVKRTGEKVFLECVQDMDHENMFWYRQDPGLGLRLIYFSYDVKMKEKGDIPEGYSVSREKKERFSLILESASTNQTSMYLCASSLPHRSSYNSPLHFGNGTRLTVT.

This clonotype was seen more than once but under ten times. The J gene is TRBJ2-7, the V gene TRBV6-5; D is possibly TRBD1 or TRBD2 (6 bases each). Trimming shortened V by 8 bases and J by 0 bases, and 14 bases separated the two germline ends. This CDR3 has 14 residues. Germline CDR1 and CDR2: MNHEY and SVGAGI. CDR3 sequence reads: CASHRGPNSYEQYF. In DNA, the CDR3 is TGTGCCAGCCATCGGGGGCCCAACTCCTACGAGCAGTACTTC.

Ten or more counts support this clonotype. The V and J genes are TRBV10-2 and TRBJ1-5; no definite D call. V lost 4 bases and J lost 4, with 5 bases in between. CDR1 is WSHSY, CDR2 SAAADI, per germline. This CDR3 spans 12 amino acids. The CDR3 DNA reads as TGCGCCAGCAGTGCGGGGAATCAGCCCCAGCATTTT. The encoded protein is CASSAGNQPQHF.